Following are 12 T cell receptor beta chains from one sample sequenced in a study of vaccination effects on CD4 cells after COVID-19. Which antigens these TCRs recognize remains unknown. Assay: immunoSEQ multiplex PCR; the TCRdb copy retains only in-frame clones and omits some. The sample consists of 30,000 to 35,000 clones, about 72% of them appearing once. Under the ViraFEST assay, PBMC were stimulated with viral peptide pools so that antigen-specific CD4+ T cells expanded. Sequencing was performed afterwards. Culture lasted under 13 days before CD4+ T cell isolation. The person had PCR-confirmed SARS-CoV-2 infection between March and December 2020. Here the sequenced sample was CD4+ T cells from PBMCs cultured with a peptide pool, taken before COVID-19 vaccination. The receptors derive from a human donor who had a prior SARS-CoV-2 infection.

The V call is TRBV30, the J call TRBJ1-5; D not resolved. Trimming took 1 base from V and 5 from J, leaving 12 bases between them. The CDR3 runs 14 residues. From germline, CDR1 is GTSNPN and CDR2 SVGIG (reference sequence). The CDR3 DNA follows: TGTGCCTGGAGTGCAACAACGCCGGATCAGCCCCAGCATTTT. The encoded protein is CAWSATTPDQPQHF.

V and J are TRBV5-4 and TRBJ2-3; 13 bases line up with TRBD2. This CDR3 is 17 amino acids long. Germline V gene sequence: CDR1 SGHNT, CDR2 YYREEE (reference sequence). The trim removed 0 bases at V and 3 bases at J, leaving 4 bases unmatched. The CDR3 spells CASSLGGLAGQTDTQYF. CDR3 nucleotides: TGTGCCAGCAGCTTGGGGGGACTAGCGGGGCAAACAGATACGCAGTATTTT.

The chain uses TRBV7-9 and TRBJ1-2; D gene ambiguous. Trimming left V 3 bases short and J 9 bases short, with 17 bases between. CDR1 is SEHNR and CDR2 is FQNEAQ in the germline V gene (reference sequence). This CDR3 spans 14 amino acids. CDR3 sequence reads: CASSFLDPDRSYTF. Written as DNA, the CDR3 is TGTGCCAGCAGCTTCTTAGACCCCGACCGAAGCTACACCTTC.

The V gene is TRBV4-3, the J gene TRBJ2-1; the D gene is possibly TRBD1 (5 bases). Germline V gene lookup returns CDR1 LGHNA and CDR2 YSLEER. Trimming took 0 bases from V and 12 from J, leaving 15 bases between them. This CDR3 spans 14 amino acids. The CDR3 DNA reads TGCGCCAGCAGCCAAGAAAAGGAGAGAACAGGGCAGTTCTTC. It translates to CASSQEKERTGQFF.

CDR3 amino acids: CASNRLGTSTDTQYF. In DNA, the CDR3 is TGTGCCAGTAATCGGCTCGGGACTAGCACAGATACGCAGTATTTT. V gene TRBV19 combines with J gene TRBJ2-3, with a possible D match to TRBD2 (6 bases). V gave up 7 bases and J gave up 0 bases, with 14 bases separating them. Germline lookup yields CDR1 LNHDA and CDR2 SQIVND (reference sequence). This CDR3 has 15 amino acids.

V is TRBV30 and J is TRBJ2-7, with TRBD2 matching 11 bases. V was clipped by 0 bases and J by 7 bases; unmatched bases: 5. CDR1 is GTSNPN and CDR2 is SVGIG in the germline V gene (reference sequence). The CDR3 is 14 residues long. In nucleotides, the CDR3 is TGTGCCTGGAGTGTACTTCTAGCGGGGGGAGAGCAGTACTTC. Protein: CAWSVLLAGGEQYF.

This clone occurred a few times. The chain combines TRBV7-9 with TRBJ1-3, with D tentatively TRBD1 (5 bases). From germline, CDR1 is SEHNR and CDR2 FQNEAQ (reference sequence). There are 16 residues in the CDR3. Between the trimmed V and J ends, which lost 5 bases and 4 bases, there was a span of 18 bases. The CDR3 DNA follows: TGTGCCAGCAGCATAATTGTGGGGCGTAAAGGAAACACCATATATTTT. It specifies CASSIIVGRKGNTIYF.

The CDR3 sequence is CASSLGTSLSETQYF. DNA of the CDR3: TGTGCCAGCAGCTTGGGGACATCCCTCTCGGAGACCCAGTACTTC. The chain has TRBV5-5 and TRBJ2-5, with TRBD1 as a possible D gene (5 bases). With 0 bases removed from V and 5 bases from J, the gap between germline ends came to 14 bases. Germline CDR1 and CDR2: SGHKS and YYEKEE (reference sequence). The CDR3 is made up of 15 amino acids.

This chain links TRBV5-4 with TRBJ2-1; 14 bases map to TRBD2. The CDR3 is made up of 16 amino acids. Losses at the gene ends were 5 bases for V and 9 bases for J; bases not matched to a gene: 10. Germline-derived CDR1 and CDR2 are SGHNT and YYREEE (reference sequence). The CDR3 protein is CASSSGTSGGLLEQFF. CDR3 bases: TGTGCCAGCAGTTCCGGGACTAGCGGGGGCCTCCTTGAGCAGTTCTTC.

This chain connects TRBV5-1 to TRBJ2-5; D ambiguous. Germline CDR1 is SGHRS and CDR2 is YFSETQ. V was clipped by 0 bases and J by 4 bases, with 13 bases between them. CDR3 size: 15 residues. CDR3 in amino acids: CASSLAAQLGETQYF. DNA for the CDR3: TGCGCCAGCAGCTTGGCCGCCCAGTTAGGAGAGACCCAGTACTTC.

The chain joins TRBV4-2 to TRBJ2-3, with D possibly TRBD2 on 5 matching bases. V shed 4 bases and J shed 5 bases, with 16 bases lying between them. The germline V gene has CDR1 LGHNA and CDR2 YNFKEQ. The CDR3 sequence is 15 residues long. The CDR3 coding sequence is TGTGCCAGCAGCCTGACCCGCGAGAGCGGAGATACGCAGTATTTT. This translates into CASSLTRESGDTQYF.

The chain recombines TRBV15 with TRBJ1-2, with a tentative D call TRBD1 (5 bases). Trimming left V 5 bases short and J 4 bases short, with 20 bases between. Germline V CDR1 and CDR2: LNHNV, YYDKDF (reference sequence). This CDR3 region has 16 residues. Here the CDR3 reads CATSSRSGGNSYGYTF. DNA for the CDR3: TGTGCCACCAGCTCCCGCTCTGGGGGAAATTCCTATGGCTACACCTTC.